One and the same sample provided the 15 T cell receptor beta chains below, sequenced in a study of beta chain features in type 1 diabetes. cDNA synthesis used the whole RNA isolate, giving expressed TCRB sequences. Data came from immunoSEQ multiplex PCR; TCRdb stores just in-frame clones and leaves some out. The sample includes 900,000 or so clones, 15% to 20% seen only once; the top ten take around 0.02%. Specimen: naive CD4+ T cells from blood. All receptors derive from a young woman in good health.

V gene TRBV28 combines with J gene TRBJ2-5, with TRBD2 matching over 9 bases. Trimming took 5 bases from V and 1 from J; bases not matched to a gene: 11. The CDR3 is made up of 17 amino acids. CDR1 MDHEN and CDR2 SYDVKM come from the germline V gene. CDR3 bases: TGTGCCAGCAGTGGACCGGTGCTAGCGGGAACCCAAGAGACCCAGTACTTC. This translates into CASSGPVLAGTQETQYF.

The chain couples TRBV18 to TRBJ1-3, with D perhaps TRBD1 (5 bases). The CDR3 runs 12 residues. The V end lost 8 bases, the J end lost 3 bases, and 8 bases lay between the germline ends. From germline, CDR1 is KGHSH and CDR2 LQKENI. DNA of the CDR3: TGTGCCAGCGAGGGACTTGGAAACACCATATATTTT. This translates into CASEGLGNTIYF.

This clone showed up just a few times. V is TRBV11-1 and J is TRBJ1-5; D gene uncertain. Trimming left V 5 bases short and J 4 bases short, with 9 bases between. The germline V gene encodes CDR1 SGHAT and CDR2 FQDESV (reference sequence). This CDR3 contains 13 residues. CDR3 in amino acids: CASSPGGNQPQHF. Here the CDR3 DNA reads TGTGCCAGCAGCCCCGGAGGGAATCAGCCCCAGCATTTT.

This clone came up a few times. This sequence joins TRBV6-1 and TRBJ2-3, with 10 nucleotides matching TRBD2. The germline V gene encodes CDR1 MNHNS and CDR2 SASEGT. J lost 4 bases, V lost 5 bases, and 6 bases had no gene match. The CDR3 is 15 amino acids. The CDR3 protein is CASSKLAGRPDTQYF. CDR3 coding DNA: TGTGCCAGCAGTAAACTAGCGGGAAGACCAGATACGCAGTATTTT.

This clone was counted a few times. The J gene is TRBJ1-5, the V gene TRBV6-1; D remains ambiguous. CDR1 and CDR2 from the germline V gene are MNHNS and SASEGT. This CDR3 spans 16 amino acids. Trimming shortened V by 0 bases and J by 4 bases, and 13 bases separated the two germline ends. The CDR3 loop reads CASSEARPQDNQPQHF. CDR3 in DNA: TGTGCCAGCAGTGAAGCGCGGCCTCAGGATAATCAGCCCCAGCATTTT.

The J gene is TRBJ1-4, the V gene TRBV19; D is ambiguous. Trimming stripped 6 bases from V and 5 bases from J, with 13 bases between. From germline, CDR1 is LNHDA and CDR2 SQIVND (reference sequence). The CDR3 loop spans 14 amino acids. The CDR3 loop reads CASSTPRTNEKLFF. CDR3 DNA sequence: TGTGCCAGTAGCACCCCGCGGACGAATGAAAAACTGTTTTTT.

The J gene is TRBJ1-3, the V gene TRBV28; no firm D call. This CDR3 is 15 amino acids long. Germline lookup yields CDR1 MDHEN and CDR2 SYDVKM. V gave up 7 bases and J gave up 4 bases, with 17 bases separating them. CDR3 in amino acids: CASTEGGRSGNTIYF. DNA of the CDR3: TGTGCCAGCACCGAAGGCGGCAGGTCCGGAAACACCATATATTTT.

This clone has more than one count but fewer than ten. The chain is built from TRBV29-1 and TRBJ1-5; TRBD1 matches at 7 bases. V shed 5 bases and J 1 base; nucleotides not matched to a gene: 2. The CDR3 spans 13 residues. The germline gives CDR1 SQVTM, CDR2 ANQGSEA. The CDR3 coding sequence is TGCAGCGTTCGACAGGGCAGCAATCAGCCCCAGCATTTT. Translating gives CSVRQGSNQPQHF. The whole variable domain, filled in from reference TRBV29-1 and TRBJ1-5, reads SAVISQKPSRDICQRGTSLTIQCQVDSQVTMMFWYRQQPGQSLTLIATANQGSEATYESGFVIDKFPISRPNLTFSTLTVSNMSPEDSSIYLCSVRQGSNQPQHFGDGTRLSIL.

The CDR3 loop is CASSPPMGLGYGYTF. CDR3 in DNA: TGTGCCAGCTCACCACCGATGGGTCTTGGCTATGGCTACACCTTC. V usage is TRBV18 and J usage is TRBJ1-2; D is ambiguous. Trimming pared 0 bases from V and 4 bases from J, leaving 12 bases between. The CDR3 extends over 15 amino acids. Germline V gives CDR1 KGHSH, CDR2 LQKENI.

The chain couples TRBV28 to TRBJ2-1; D gene uncertain. Trimming removed 5 bases at V and 4 bases at J, with 6 bases between. Looked up from germline, CDR1 is MDHEN and CDR2 is SYDVKM. The CDR3 has 12 residues. CDR3 sequence reads: CASSAKYNEQFF. The DNA of the CDR3 is TGTGCCAGCAGTGCCAAATACAATGAGCAGTTCTTC. The whole variable domain, filled in from reference TRBV28 and TRBJ2-1, reads DVKVTQSSRYLVKRTGEKVFLECVQDMDHENMFWYRQDPGLGLRLIYFSYDVKMKEKGDIPEGYSVSREKKERFSLILESASTNQTSMYLCASSAKYNEQFFGPGTRLTVL.

This clone was observed a few times. Other DNA sequences of this sample code for an identical CDR3. The chain is built from TRBV20-1 and TRBJ2-3; no firm D call. The V gene lost 5 bases and the J gene lost 3 bases, with 3 bases spanning the gap. The CDR3 loop spans 10 amino acids. Looked up from germline, CDR1 is DFQATT and CDR2 is SNEGSKA (reference sequence). Here the CDR3 reads CSASTDTQYF. CDR3 in DNA: TGCAGTGCTTCAACAGATACGCAGTATTTT.

J is TRBJ2-6 and V is TRBV29-1, with D perhaps TRBD1 (6 bases). The CDR3 has 13 residues. Germline-derived CDR1 and CDR2 are SQVTM and ANQGSEA. V lost 3 bases, J lost 4 bases, and 7 bases lay in between. This CDR3 is CSVEGAGANVLTF. The DNA for the CDR3 is TGCAGCGTTGAGGGGGCGGGGGCCAACGTCCTGACTTTC.

The rearrangement links TRBV10-3 to TRBJ2-1, with 10 bases lining up with TRBD1. Per the germline V gene, CDR1 is ENHRY and CDR2 is SYGVKD. V dropped 7 bases and J dropped 4; count of bases not matched to a gene: 16. CDR3 size: 18 residues. CDR3 sequence reads: CAIMGQGSMGGLYNEQFF. The CDR3 DNA reads as TGTGCCATCATGGGACAGGGGTCTATGGGAGGGTTATACAATGAGCAGTTCTTC.

This clone occurred a few times. This sequence joins TRBV7-6 and TRBJ2-1, with 10 bases fitting TRBD1. Trimming removed 5 bases from V and 8 bases from J; junction bases left unmatched: 9. There are 15 residues in the CDR3. From germline, CDR1 is SGHVS and CDR2 FNYEAQ. CDR3 in amino acids: CASSAAGQGGYEQFF. CDR3 coding DNA: TGTGCCAGCAGCGCAGCAGGACAGGGGGGATATGAGCAGTTCTTC. Full variable domain (rest looked up from reference TRBV7-6 and TRBJ2-1): GAGVSQSPRYKVTKRGQDVALRCDPISGHVSLYWYRQALGQGPEFLTYFNYEAQQDKSGLPNDRFSAERPEGSISTLTIQRTEQRDSAMYRCASSAAGQGGYEQFFGPGTRLTVL.

This clone came up a few times. This chain connects TRBV7-2 to TRBJ2-7, with TRBD2 matching 14 bases. The germline V gene has CDR1 SGHTA and CDR2 FQGNSA. The trim removed 0 bases at V and 3 bases at J, leaving 10 bases unmatched. This CDR3 is 19 amino acids long. Written as DNA, the CDR3 is TGTGCCAGCAGCTTAGCCGGCTCGGGGACTAGCGGGAGTGGCTACGAGCAGTACTTC. Translating gives CASSLAGSGTSGSGYEQYF.